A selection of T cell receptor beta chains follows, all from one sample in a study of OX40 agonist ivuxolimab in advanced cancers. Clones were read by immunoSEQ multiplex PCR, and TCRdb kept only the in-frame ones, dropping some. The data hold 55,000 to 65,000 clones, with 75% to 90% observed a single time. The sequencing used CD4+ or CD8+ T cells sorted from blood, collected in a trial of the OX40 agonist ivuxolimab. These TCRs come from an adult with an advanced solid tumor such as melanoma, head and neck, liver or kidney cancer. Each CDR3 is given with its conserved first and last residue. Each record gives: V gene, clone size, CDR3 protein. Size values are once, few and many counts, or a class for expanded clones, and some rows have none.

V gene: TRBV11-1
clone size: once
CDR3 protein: CASSSRGTGDTQYF

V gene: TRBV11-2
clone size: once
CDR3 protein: CASSLDRYTDTQYF

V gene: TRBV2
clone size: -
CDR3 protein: CASSGALGGYGYTF

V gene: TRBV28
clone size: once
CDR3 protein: CASMRYNEQFF

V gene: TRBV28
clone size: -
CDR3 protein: CASIPTGTSGTTDTQYF

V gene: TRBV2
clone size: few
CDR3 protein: CASSSGPYEQYF

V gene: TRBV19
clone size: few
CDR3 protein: CASSAGTINEQFF

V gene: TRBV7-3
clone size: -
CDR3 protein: CASSVRDRGSGELFF

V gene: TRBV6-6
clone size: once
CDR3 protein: CASRKQRESPYNEQFF

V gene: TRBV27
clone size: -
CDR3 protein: CASSFQRGQPQHF

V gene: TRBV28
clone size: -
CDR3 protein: CASSLGQISGYTF

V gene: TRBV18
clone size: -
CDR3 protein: CASSPDTRLYGYTF

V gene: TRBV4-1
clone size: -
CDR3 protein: CASSQDGGNQPQHF

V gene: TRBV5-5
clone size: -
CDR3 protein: CASSLGTGEETQYF

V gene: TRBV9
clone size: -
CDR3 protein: CASSPTHGGHTEAFF

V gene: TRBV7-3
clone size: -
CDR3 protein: CASSLSGLHNEQFF

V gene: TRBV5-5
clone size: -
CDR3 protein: CASSPPRVEHYGYTF

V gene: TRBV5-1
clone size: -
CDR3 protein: CASSLLSGSNEQFF

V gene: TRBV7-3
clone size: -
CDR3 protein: CASSLTPIETYEQYF

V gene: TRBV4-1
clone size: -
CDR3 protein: CASSPSPTVYEQYF

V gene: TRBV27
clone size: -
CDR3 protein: CASSSPSGSSYEQFF

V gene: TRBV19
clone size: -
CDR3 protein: CASSIDGTGGGELFF

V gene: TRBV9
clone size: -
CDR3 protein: CASSVERVDEKLFF

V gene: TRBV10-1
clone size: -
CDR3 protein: CASSGLAGNEQFF

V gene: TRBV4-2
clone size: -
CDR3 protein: CASSEGTGQGAEGYTF

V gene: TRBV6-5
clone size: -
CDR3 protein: CASSYPGSGSPLHF

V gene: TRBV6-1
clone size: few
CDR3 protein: CASSRTSRNTDTQYF

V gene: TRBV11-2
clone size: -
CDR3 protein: CASSLLHIQYF

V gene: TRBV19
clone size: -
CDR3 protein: CASSTLSGYGETGQYF

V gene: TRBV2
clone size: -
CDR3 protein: CASRTGTGVTYEQYF

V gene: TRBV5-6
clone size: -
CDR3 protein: CASSLVTSGNRGDTQYF

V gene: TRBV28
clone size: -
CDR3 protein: CASSLRGPYEQYF